A selection of T cell receptor beta chains follows, all from one sample in a study of long-term antiretroviral therapy in people with HIV. Generated by immunoSEQ multiplex PCR, the TCRdb table keeps only in-frame clones and is missing some. This sample has roughly 20,000 clones, with roughly 80% found just once. The sequencing here drew on unsorted PBMCs, taken 0.2 years after starting antiretroviral therapy. These receptors came from a woman in her thirties or forties with HIV. CDR3s include the opening cysteine and the closing phenylalanine or tryptophan. D genes are given only for firm matches. Clone size is not always given. Where it is, it says once, few, many or a class for expanded clones.

clone_size	v_call	d_call	j_call	cdr3_nt	cdr3_aa
few	TRBV4-3	-	TRBJ2-3	TGCGCCAGCAGCCAACTATCGGCGACAGATACGCAGTATTTT	CASSQLSATDTQYF
-	TRBV2	-	TRBJ2-7	TGTGCCAGCAGTGTTCGGGGGGCATACGAGCAGTACTTC	CASSVRGAYEQYF
few	TRBV7-9	TRBD2	TRBJ2-1	TGTGCCAGCAGCTGGGGGGGGGTGGAGCAGTTCTTC	CASSWGGVEQFF
-	TRBV7-9	-	TRBJ2-1	TGTGCCAGCAGCTTAGGATGGAATGAGCAGTTCTTC	CASSLGWNEQFF
-	TRBV11-3	TRBD1	TRBJ1-1	TGTGCCAGCAGCTTCACAGGGGACACTGAAGCTTTCTTT	CASSFTGDTEAFF
-	TRBV7-2	TRBD2	TRBJ2-3	TGTGCCAGCAGCCCGATAGCGGGGGGGCCAACGCAGTATTTT	CASSPIAGGPTQYF
few	TRBV4-3	TRBD1	TRBJ1-5	TGCGCCAGCAGCCGAGCGATAGGGACAGGGAGCAATCAGCCCCAGCATTTT	CASSRAIGTGSNQPQHF
-	TRBV27	-	TRBJ2-5	TGTGCCAGCAGTTTATCATGGCGGGCCGAGACCCAGTACTTC	CASSLSWRAETQYF
-	TRBV5-4	-	TRBJ1-3	TGTGCCAGCAGCTTGGGTTCGACAGCGATCACTGGAAACACCATATATTTT	CASSLGSTAITGNTIYF
few	TRBV7-2	-	TRBJ2-7	TGTGCCAGCAGCTTACAGGGCTTCAGCTCCTACGAGCAGTACTTC	CASSLQGFSSYEQYF
-	TRBV15	TRBD1	TRBJ1-1	TGTGCCACCAGCAGGACAGGGTTCACTGAAGCTTTCTTT	CATSRTGFTEAFF
-	TRBV11-2	-	TRBJ2-7	TGTGCCAGCAGCTTACCCCCTGGGACCGGCTACGAGCAGTACTTC	CASSLPPGTGYEQYF
once	TRBV29-1	-	TRBJ2-5	TGCAGCGTTGAAATGGGGGAGACCCAGTACTTC	CSVEMGETQYF
once	TRBV5-5	TRBD1	TRBJ1-5	TGTGCCAGCAGCTTCGGACAGGGACCAATTAGCAATCAGCCCCAGCATTTT	CASSFGQGPISNQPQHF
-	TRBV15	TRBD1	TRBJ1-1	TGTGCCACCAGCGGGTTAGGACAGGGCTCATGGGACACTGAAGCTTTCTTT	CATSGLGQGSWDTEAFF
-	TRBV27	TRBD1	TRBJ1-4	TGTGCCAGCAGTCTCGGGACAGGGTATGAAAAACTGTTTTTT	CASSLGTGYEKLFF
few	TRBV7-9	TRBD1	TRBJ1-5	TGTGCCAGCAGCTCACAGGGGTTCGGTCAGCCCCAGCATTTT	CASSSQGFGQPQHF
-	TRBV5-4	TRBD1	TRBJ1-2	TGTGCCAGCAGCGAGGGACAGGCCGTCCTCTATGGCTACACCTTC	CASSEGQAVLYGYTF